Each of the 32 T cell receptor beta chains below was sequenced from the same sample in a study of T cells after yellow fever vaccination (dated by TCRdb to about 2019). Sample treatment or condition, as interpreted from the label and publication: live attenuated yellow fever vaccine strain. The receptor library was made with 5' RACE. This sample was sequenced with an Illumina NovaSeq 6000. TCRdb's own reprocessing of the public reads used fastp at Q25 and MiXCR and kept productive beta chains. Each entry merges the rows of one CDR3 protein and shows their most common DNA and genes. Within this sample are fewer than 400,000 distinct CDR3 sequences, with about 10% of them counted one time only. Of the sample, roughly 3% is held by the ten largest clones. Specimen: CD4+ T cells sorted from PBMCs, collected 45 days after the yellow fever booster vaccination. The origin of the receptors is a man younger than 35 who received the YFV17D yellow fever vaccine.

Ten or more counts support this clonotype. The chain couples TRBV7-2 to TRBJ1-6; maybe TRBD1 (5 bases). Per germline, CDR1 SGHTA and CDR2 FQGNSA. This CDR3 spans 14 amino acids. The ends were cut back, 0 bases at V and 12 bases at J, with 12 bases in the middle. For the CDR3, the DNA is TGTGCCAGCAGCTTAGCCACAGGTAGCAGACCCCTCCACTTT. Amino acid sequence: CASSLATGSRPLHF.

The V call is TRBV10-3, the J call TRBJ2-7; D remains ambiguous. The germline CDR1 and CDR2 sequences are ENHRY and SYGVKD. V dropped 8 bases and J dropped 3 bases, with 14 bases sitting between them. CDR3 size: 13 residues. CDR3 in DNA: TGTGCCATCGGGTCCGGTACATTCTACGAGCAGTACGTC. It translates to CAIGSGTFYEQYV.

This clonotype appeared many times. The chain uses TRBV14 and TRBJ2-1, with 11 nucleotides matching TRBD2. This CDR3 is 15 amino acids long. V lost 6 bases and J lost 8; bases outside the gene matches: 9. Germline lookup yields CDR1 SGHDN and CDR2 FVKESK. In nucleotides, the CDR3 is TGTGCCAGCAGAATAGCGGGGGGGGAATCCCATGAGCAGTTCTTC. Residues: CASRIAGGESHEQFF.

The chain links TRBV18 to TRBJ1-1, with D possibly being TRBD1 (5 bases). Germline values: CDR1 KGHSH, CDR2 LQKENI. The V end lost 6 bases, the J end lost 4 bases, and 21 bases lay between the germline ends. The CDR3 is made up of 16 amino acids. This CDR3 reads CASSQVGGKDSTEAFF. The CDR3 nucleotides read TGTGCCAGCTCTCAGGTCGGGGGTAAAGATAGCACTGAAGCTTTCTTT.

This rearrangement joins TRBV5-8 to TRBJ2-3; D unclear. CDR3 length: 12 amino acids. The germline V gene encodes CDR1 SGHTS and CDR2 YDEGEE. V dropped 4 bases and J dropped 8 bases, with 11 bases sitting between them. The CDR3 sequence: CASSAGVATQYF. CDR3 nucleotides: TGTGCCAGCAGCGCAGGAGTGGCTACGCAGTATTTT.

This chain joins TRBV14 and TRBJ1-4; D not resolved. Looked up from germline, CDR1 is SGHDN and CDR2 is FVKESK. V dropped 4 bases and J dropped 5 bases, with 8 bases sitting between them. The CDR3 is made up of 13 amino acids. The CDR3 loop is CASSPRWNEKLFF. The CDR3 DNA sequence: TGTGCCAGCAGCCCTCGTTGGAATGAAAAACTGTTTTTT. The full variable domain, its missing parts supplied by reference TRBV14 and TRBJ1-4, is EAGVTQFPSHSVIEKGQTVTLRCDPISGHDNLYWYRRVMGKEIKFLLHFVKESKQDESGMPNNRFLAERTGGTYSTLKVQPAELEDSGVYFCASSPRWNEKLFFGSGTQLSVL.

V usage is TRBV5-1 and J usage is TRBJ2-3; no clear D gene. Germline CDR1 and CDR2: SGHRS and YFSETQ. This CDR3 has 14 amino acids. The V gene lost 4 bases and the J gene lost 0 bases, with 9 bases spanning the gap. The CDR3 sequence is CASSPTQSTDTQYF. The CDR3 DNA reads as TGCGCCAGCAGCCCTACTCAGAGCACAGATACGCAGTATTTT.

This clonotype was detected ten times or more. The rearrangement joins TRBV15 to TRBJ1-1, with D uncertain. Germline V gene lookup returns CDR1 LNHNV and CDR2 YYDKDF (reference sequence). This CDR3 is 16 amino acids long. V was clipped by 0 bases and J by 0 bases, with 11 bases between them. CDR3 residues: CATSRDPRPMNTEAFF. The CDR3 DNA follows: TGTGCCACCAGCAGAGATCCCCGACCGATGAACACTGAAGCTTTCTTT. The whole variable domain, remainder taken from reference TRBV15 and TRBJ1-1, is DAMVIQNPRYQVTQFGKPVTLSCSQTLNHNVMYWYQQKSSQAPKLLFHYYDKDFNNEADTPDNFQSRRPNTSFCFLDIRSPGLGDTAMYLCATSRDPRPMNTEAFFGQGTRLTVV.

This clonotype has a handful of counts. The chain employs TRBV3-2 and TRBJ1-6; TRBD1 is taken as the D call from the table, unchecked against the DNA. TRBV3-2 is flagged as a pseudogene. The CDR3 is 14 residues long. The CDR3 nucleotides are TGTGCCAGCAGCCGTGGACAGCGACGGTCACCCCTCCACTTT. It specifies CASSRGQRRSPLHF.

There are many counts of this clonotype. The chain combines TRBV28 with TRBJ2-7; D assignment may be TRBD1 or TRBD2 (5 bases each). Germline values: CDR1 MDHEN, CDR2 SYDVKM. V lost 3 bases and J 0 bases, leaving 12 bases between the germline ends. The CDR3 is 15 amino acids. The CDR3 reads CASSFAPGPSYEQYV. The CDR3 nucleotides read TGTGCCAGCAGTTTTGCGCCGGGACCCTCCTACGAGCAGTACGTC.

This chain connects TRBV20-1 to TRBJ2-3, with TRBD2 matching 9 bases. Germline CDR1 and CDR2: DFQATT and SNEGSKA (reference sequence). With V trimmed by 7 bases and J by 5 bases, 7 bases remained unmatched. The CDR3 extends over 13 amino acids. The CDR3 sequence is CSEKASGVDTQYF. For the CDR3, the DNA is TGCAGTGAAAAAGCTAGCGGGGTAGATACGCAGTATTTT.

The chain uses TRBV10-2 and TRBJ2-2; D unclear. The germline V and J ends were trimmed by 2 bases and 7 bases, with 14 bases remaining between them. Germline V gene sequence: CDR1 WSHSY, CDR2 SAAADI. The CDR3 spans 15 residues. The CDR3, as DNA: TGCGCCAGCAGTGAGCAACCGACTCTGGGCGGGGAGCTGTTTTTT. Translated, it gives CASSEQPTLGGELFF.

Concerning this clonotype itself: A read error is possible here, since a much larger clone lies one base away. This chain links TRBV6-5 with TRBJ2-2, with a weak D call TRBD2 (6 bases). This CDR3 spans 14 amino acids. Germline-derived CDR1 and CDR2 are MNHEY and SVGAGI. The CDR3 DNA sequence: TGTGCCAGCTCGTGGGAGGTGAACACCGTGGAGCTGTTTTTT. Translating it yields CASSWEVNTVELFF.

This clonotype has just a few counts. V and J are TRBV5-1 and TRBJ2-3, with a weak D call TRBD1 (5 bases). This CDR3 contains 13 residues. The germline gives CDR1 SGHRS, CDR2 YFSETQ. Trimming took off 1 base at V and 5 bases at J, with 8 bases between the two ends. This CDR3 reads CASSLQGLDTQYF. CDR3 nucleotide sequence: TGCGCCAGCAGCTTGCAGGGATTAGATACGCAGTATTTT.

This clonotype was detected a few times. V is TRBV7-3 and J is TRBJ2-3, with D unclear. Trimming removed 1 base at V and 4 bases at J, with 12 bases between. This CDR3 has 15 residues. Germline-derived CDR1 and CDR2 are SGHTA and FQGTGA. In DNA form, the CDR3 reads TGTGCCAGCAGCTTAAGGCGGCAGATCCCAGATACGCAGTATTTT. It is translated as CASSLRRQIPDTQYF. Full variable domain (missing parts from reference TRBV7-3 and TRBJ2-3): GAGVSQTPSNKVTEKGKYVELRCDPISGHTALYWYRQSLGQGPEFLIYFQGTGAADDSGLPNDRFFAVRPEGSVSTLKIQRTERGDSAVYLCASSLRRQIPDTQYFGPGTRLTVL.

This clonotype was recorded a few times. At one of its ends the junction is not consistent with the germline gene, which may arise from a read error. The chain carries TRBV7-9 and TRBJ2-7, with a possible D match to TRBD2 (6 bases). CDR1 and CDR2 from the germline V gene are SEHNR and FQNEAQ (reference sequence). The CDR3 has 12 amino acids. This CDR3 reads CASSSRLGLSNF. As DNA, the CDR3 is TGTGCCAGCAGCTCCCGCTTGGGACTCAGCAACTTC.

The sample holds a few counts of this clonotype. V is TRBV20-1 and J is TRBJ1-2, with 8 bases matching TRBD1. V lost 0 bases and J lost 9; bases outside the gene matches: 9. The V gene's germline CDR1 is DFQATT and CDR2 SNEGSKA (reference sequence). The CDR3 has 14 residues. The CDR3 DNA sequence: TGCAGTGCTAGAGATCCAGACAGGGGTATGTGCTACACCTTC. Amino acids: CSARDPDRGMCYTF.

This clonotype has only a few counts. The gene calls are TRBV6-5 and TRBJ1-3, with a possible D match to TRBD1 (5 bases). CDR3 length: 16 residues. V was cut by 1 base and J by 6 bases, with 16 bases left in between. Germline values: CDR1 MNHEY, CDR2 SVGAGI. CDR3 region: CASSYYAQTGENTIYF. CDR3 DNA: TGTGCCAGCAGTTACTACGCCCAAACAGGCGAAAACACCATATATTTT.

The chain couples TRBV5-1 to TRBJ1-6; TRBD1 agrees at 7 bases. Germline values: CDR1 SGHRS, CDR2 YFSETQ. Losses at the gene ends were 1 base for V and 6 bases for J; bases not matched to a gene: 7. CDR3 length: 16 amino acids. The CDR3: CASSLIEGGFNSPLHF. In DNA form, the CDR3 reads TGCGCCAGCAGCTTGATAGAAGGGGGCTTTAATTCACCCCTCCACTTT.

Ten or more counts support this clonotype. The chain has TRBV4-3 and TRBJ2-3; D not resolved. Germline loops: CDR1 LGHNA, CDR2 YSLEER. The CDR3 contains 15 residues. V lost 0 bases and J lost 2, with 9 bases in between. The CDR3, as DNA: TGCGCCAGCAGCCAAGATTTGGCAGCCACAGATACGCAGTATTTT. Residues: CASSQDLAATDTQYF.

V gene TRBV20-1 combines with J gene TRBJ1-6; weak D call: TRBD1 (5 bases). V was trimmed by 0 bases and J by 9 bases, leaving 9 bases between them. Germline-derived CDR1 and CDR2 are DFQATT and SNEGSKA (reference sequence). The CDR3 contains 13 residues. CDR3 protein: CSAREGAGSPLHF. The CDR3 region has the DNA TGCAGTGCTAGAGAAGGGGCAGGTTCACCCCTCCACTTT.

This clonotype was found many times. The J gene is TRBJ2-3, the V gene TRBV21-1; the tabulated D call, TRBD2, remains unverified against the DNA. TRBV21-1 is assigned pseudogene status. The CDR3 is made up of 21 amino acids. The CDR3 spells CASSKALGLAGGRSSTDTQYF. DNA of the CDR3: TGTGCCAGCAGCAAAGCGCTAGGACTAGCGGGGGGCCGATCGAGCACAGATACGCAGTATTTT.

The chain joins TRBV7-9 to TRBJ2-5; a possible D gene is TRBD2 (5 bases). The V gene's germline CDR1 is SEHNR and CDR2 FQNEAQ (reference sequence). V was cut by 5 bases and J by 3 bases, with 13 bases left in between. This CDR3 comprises 14 residues. The chain's CDR3 is CASSERTGKETQYF. As DNA, the CDR3 is TGTGCCAGCAGCGAAAGGACGGGAAAAGAGACCCAGTACTTC. Together with reference TRBV7-9 and TRBJ2-5, the CDR3 gives the full variable domain: DTGVSQNPRHKITKRGQNVTFRCDPISEHNRLYWYRQTLGQGPEFLTYFQNEAQLEKSRLLSDRFSAERPKGSFSTLEIQRTEQGDSAMYLCASSERTGKETQYFGPGTRLLVL.

There are a few counts of this clonotype. The chain carries TRBV11-1 and TRBJ2-1; D is ambiguous. The germline V gene has CDR1 SGHAT and CDR2 FQDESV (reference sequence). The CDR3 is 15 amino acids. Trimming shortened V by 5 bases and J by 0 bases, and 11 bases separated the two germline ends. CDR3 sequence reads: CASSADPRSYNEQFF. Here the CDR3 DNA reads TGTGCCAGCAGCGCGGACCCGCGCTCCTACAATGAGCAGTTCTTC.

In this sample, this clonotype turned up many times. This rearrangement joins TRBV6-5 to TRBJ1-1; D not resolved. The CDR3 covers 11 residues. Germline values: CDR1 MNHEY, CDR2 SVGAGI. With 7 bases removed from V and 0 bases from J, the gap between germline ends came to 3 bases. The CDR3 here is CASILNTEAFF. The CDR3 nucleotides are TGTGCCAGCATTTTGAACACTGAAGCTTTCTTT.

This clonotype was detected many times. The chain employs TRBV6-2 or TRBV6-3 and TRBJ2-3; D remains unclear. This CDR3 spans 13 amino acids. V lost 6 bases to trimming and J lost 13 bases, with 20 bases between them. The germline gives CDR1 MNHEY, CDR2 SVGEGT. The CDR3 protein is CASSRRTGPPEYF. CDR3 coding DNA: TGTGCCAGCAGCCGAAGAACCGGGCCCCCAGAGTATTTT.

This clonotype was found a few times. This rearrangement joins TRBV3-1 to TRBJ1-1; D might be TRBD1 (5 bases). Deletions cut 3 bases from V and 4 bases from J, with 12 bases between. CDR3 length: 14 residues. Germline lookup yields CDR1 LGHDT and CDR2 YNNKEL (reference sequence). The CDR3 loop is CASSQRRGATEAFF. The CDR3 nucleotides read TGTGCCAGCAGCCAGAGGAGAGGGGCCACTGAAGCTTTCTTT.

V gene TRBV5-4 combines with J gene TRBJ2-5, with 7 bases that match TRBD1. Losses at the gene ends were 4 bases for V and 5 bases for J; bases not matched to a gene: 8. This CDR3 is 14 amino acids long. Germline CDR1 reads SGHNT; CDR2 reads YYREEE (reference sequence). The CDR3 protein is CASSHRGSPETQYF. The CDR3 DNA reads TGTGCCAGCAGCCACAGGGGATCCCCGGAGACCCAGTACTTC.

The rearrangement uses TRBV3-1 and TRBJ2-5; D unclear. Trimming cost V 0 bases and J 5 bases, with 4 bases left between them. Germline V gene data show CDR1 as LGHDT and CDR2 as YNNKEL (reference sequence). This CDR3 is 12 amino acids long. The CDR3 is CASSQDWETQYF. In DNA form, the CDR3 reads TGTGCCAGCAGCCAAGATTGGGAGACCCAGTACTTC.

The V call is TRBV5-1, the J call TRBJ2-3; 7 bases are shared with TRBD1. This CDR3 has 16 amino acids. The V and J ends lost 5 bases and 2 bases, in that order; junction bases with no gene match: 11. The germline V gene has CDR1 SGHRS and CDR2 YFSETQ. The CDR3 sequence is CASRPGGRGDTDTQYF. In nucleotides, the CDR3 is TGCGCCAGCAGGCCAGGGGGTCGAGGGGACACAGATACGCAGTATTTT.

This clonotype has ten or more counts. The chain is built from TRBV6-5 and TRBJ1-1, with a weak D call TRBD1 (6 bases). Trimming left V 3 bases short and J 5 bases short, with 13 bases between. Germline assignment: CDR1 MNHEY and CDR2 SVGAGI. The CDR3 runs to 14 residues. CDR3 nucleotides: TGTGCCAGCAGTTATCGGCAGGGGAGGACTGAAGCTTTCTTT. This codes for CASSYRQGRTEAFF.

This chain joins TRBV5-6 and TRBJ1-5, with D hard to call. The ends were cut back, 4 bases at V and 4 bases at J, with 6 bases in the middle. CDR1 is SGHDT and CDR2 is YYEEEE in the germline V gene. This CDR3 is built from 12 residues. In DNA form, the CDR3 reads TGTGCCAGCAGCACTGAGAATCAGCCCCAGCATTTT. It encodes CASSTENQPQHF.